The entry that follows covers one T cell receptor (beta chain) sequence. Its antigen is not known. TCRdb's copy holds only in-frame clones and misses some; the assay was immunoSEQ multiplex PCR. This table holds 10,000 or so clones, about 88% found once. This record belongs to a study of immune evolution from preneoplasia to lung adenocarcinoma. Findings of the study overall: KRAS-mutant nodules had the highest T cell clonality. From normal lung to invasive adenocarcinoma, top clone frequencies appeared to decrease. Normal lung had highest clonality; later lesions appeared denser, more diverse.

Two lung cancer pathologists independently confirmed each histologic diagnosis. The material sequenced was FFPE invasive lung adenocarcinoma tissue. The receptor was derived from an older person with invasive lung adenocarcinoma. Some clones in this sample may be carry-over from other donors' samples.

In DNA form, the CDR3 reads TGTGCCAGCAGTAAAAGGGTTGATGAGCAGTTCTTC. Encoded protein: CASSKRVDEQFF. The rearrangement links TRBV6-6 to TRBJ2-1; D ambiguous. The CDR3 extends over 12 amino acids. Trimming left V 5 bases short and J 8 bases short, with 10 bases between. Germline CDR1 reads MNHNY; CDR2 reads SVGAGI (reference sequence).